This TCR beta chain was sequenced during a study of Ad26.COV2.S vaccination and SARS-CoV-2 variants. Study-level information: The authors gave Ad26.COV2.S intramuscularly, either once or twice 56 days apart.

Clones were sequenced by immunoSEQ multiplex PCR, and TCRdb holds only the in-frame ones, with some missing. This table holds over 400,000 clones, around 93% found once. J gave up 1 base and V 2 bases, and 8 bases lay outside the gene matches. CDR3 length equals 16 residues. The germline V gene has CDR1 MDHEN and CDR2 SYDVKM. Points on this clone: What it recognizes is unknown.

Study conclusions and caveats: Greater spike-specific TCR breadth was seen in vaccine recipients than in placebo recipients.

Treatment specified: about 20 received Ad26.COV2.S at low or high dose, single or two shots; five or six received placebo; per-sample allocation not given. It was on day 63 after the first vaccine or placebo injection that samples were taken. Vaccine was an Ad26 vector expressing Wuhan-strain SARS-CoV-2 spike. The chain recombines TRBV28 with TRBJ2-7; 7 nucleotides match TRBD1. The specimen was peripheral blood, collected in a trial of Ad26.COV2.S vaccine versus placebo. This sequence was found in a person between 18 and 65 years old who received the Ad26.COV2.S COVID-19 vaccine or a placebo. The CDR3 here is CASSLTPDRPSYEQYF. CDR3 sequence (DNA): TGTGCCAGCAGTTTAACCCCGGACAGGCCTTCCTACGAGCAGTACTTC.